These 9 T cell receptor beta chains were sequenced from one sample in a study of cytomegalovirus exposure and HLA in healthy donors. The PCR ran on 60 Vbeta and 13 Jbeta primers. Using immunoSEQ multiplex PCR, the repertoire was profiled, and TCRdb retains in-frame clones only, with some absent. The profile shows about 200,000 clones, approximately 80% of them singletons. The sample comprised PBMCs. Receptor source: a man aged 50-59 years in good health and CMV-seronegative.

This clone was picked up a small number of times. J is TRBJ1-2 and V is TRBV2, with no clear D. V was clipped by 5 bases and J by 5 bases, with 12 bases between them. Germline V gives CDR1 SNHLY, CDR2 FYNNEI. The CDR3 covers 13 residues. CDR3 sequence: CASSPDRVYGYTF. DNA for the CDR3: TGTGCCAGCAGTCCCGACCGGGTTTATGGCTACACCTTC.

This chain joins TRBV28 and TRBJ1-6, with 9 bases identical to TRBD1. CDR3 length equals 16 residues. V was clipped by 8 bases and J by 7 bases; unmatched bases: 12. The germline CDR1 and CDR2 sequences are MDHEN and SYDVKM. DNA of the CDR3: TGTGCCAGCTTCTCTCGCGGGACAGGGAAAAATTCACCCCTCCACTTT. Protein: CASFSRGTGKNSPLHF.

The CDR3 is CASSLKGARGYTF. The CDR3 DNA reads TGTGCCAGCAGTTTAAAGGGGGCCAGGGGCTACACCTTC. V usage is TRBV27 and J usage is TRBJ1-2, with TRBD1 identical over 7 bases. This CDR3 has 13 amino acids. Germline V lookup: CDR1 MNHEY, CDR2 SMNVEV (reference sequence). The V gene end was trimmed by 2 bases and the J gene end by 8 bases; junction bases not matched to a gene: 5.

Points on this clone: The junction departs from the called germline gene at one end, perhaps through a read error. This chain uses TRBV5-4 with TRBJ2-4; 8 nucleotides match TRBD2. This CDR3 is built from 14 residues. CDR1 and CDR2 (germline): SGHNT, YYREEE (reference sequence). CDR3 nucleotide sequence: TGTGCCAGCAGCAATGGACTAGCTCCAAACAGTCAGTACTTC. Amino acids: CASSNGLAPNSQYF.

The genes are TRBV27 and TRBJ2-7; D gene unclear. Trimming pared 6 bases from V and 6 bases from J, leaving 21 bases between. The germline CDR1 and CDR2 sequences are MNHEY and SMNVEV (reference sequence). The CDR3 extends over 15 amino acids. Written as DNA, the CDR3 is TGTGCCAGCAGCCCCTCTCATGCTGCGGTCTTCGAGCAGTACTTC. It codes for CASSPSHAAVFEQYF.

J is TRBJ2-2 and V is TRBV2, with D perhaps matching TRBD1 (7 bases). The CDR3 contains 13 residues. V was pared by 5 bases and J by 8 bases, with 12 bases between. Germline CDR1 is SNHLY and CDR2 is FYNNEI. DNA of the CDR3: TGTGCCAGCAGTCAGGGGGGCCCTGGGGAGCTGTTTTTT. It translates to CASSQGGPGELFF. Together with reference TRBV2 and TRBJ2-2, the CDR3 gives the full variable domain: EPEVTQTPSHQVTQMGQEVILRCVPISNHLYFYWYRQILGQKVEFLVSFYNNEISEKSEIFDDQFSVERPDGSNFTLKIRSTKLEDSAMYFCASSQGGPGELFFGEGSRLTVL.

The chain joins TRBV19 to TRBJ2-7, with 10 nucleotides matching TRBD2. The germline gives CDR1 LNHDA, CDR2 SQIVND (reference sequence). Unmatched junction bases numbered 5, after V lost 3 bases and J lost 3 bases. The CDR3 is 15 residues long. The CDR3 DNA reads TGTGCCAGTAGTATCATAGCGGGAGGATTCTACGAGCAGTACTTC. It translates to CASSIIAGGFYEQYF.

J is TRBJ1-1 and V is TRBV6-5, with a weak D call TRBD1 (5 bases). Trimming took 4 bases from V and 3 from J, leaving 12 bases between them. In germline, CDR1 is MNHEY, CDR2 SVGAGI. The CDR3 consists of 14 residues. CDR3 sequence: CASSSHGGDTEAFF. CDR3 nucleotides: TGTGCCAGCAGTTCTCACGGGGGGGACACTGAAGCTTTCTTT.

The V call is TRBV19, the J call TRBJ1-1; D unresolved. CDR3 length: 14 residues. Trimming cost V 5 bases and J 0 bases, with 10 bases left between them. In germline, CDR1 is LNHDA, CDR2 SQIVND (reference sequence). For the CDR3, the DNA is TGTGCCAGTAGTGCGACAAGTCTGAACACTGAAGCTTTCTTT. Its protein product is CASSATSLNTEAFF.